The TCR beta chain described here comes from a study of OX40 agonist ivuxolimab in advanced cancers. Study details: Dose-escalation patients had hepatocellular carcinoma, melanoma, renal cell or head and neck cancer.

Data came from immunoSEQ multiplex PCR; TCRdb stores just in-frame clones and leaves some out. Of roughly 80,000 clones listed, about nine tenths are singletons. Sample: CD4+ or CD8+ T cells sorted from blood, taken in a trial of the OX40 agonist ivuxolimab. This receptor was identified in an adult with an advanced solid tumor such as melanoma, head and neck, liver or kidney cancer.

The CDR3 loop is CASSPQGHWQYF. The CDR3 bases are TGTGCCAGCAGCCCACAGGGTCACTGGCAGTACTTC. The genes are TRBV5-5 and TRBJ2-7; maybe TRBD1 (6 bases). CDR1 is SGHKS and CDR2 is YYEKEE in the germline V gene (reference sequence). The CDR3 has 12 amino acids. V was clipped by 4 bases and J by 9 bases, with 14 bases between them.